What follows describes a single T cell receptor (beta chain). Researchers sorted participants into cohorts using their self-reported clinical history. This specimen comes from a study of blood T cell repertoires in COVID-19. Study-wide context: Collection of acute and convalescent COVID-19 samples took place in the United States, Italy and Spain.

Per germline, CDR1 SEHNR and CDR2 FQNEAQ (reference sequence). The CDR3 loop spans 15 amino acids. The junction had 8 bases not matched to a gene; V was cut back by 2 bases and J by 5 bases. Per the study methods: Amplifying reference gene primers gave estimates of nucleated cell counts. TCRdb keeps only in-frame clones here, not all; method: immunoSEQ multiplex PCR. V and J calls and clone size are as listed in that table; D and trimming were resolved from the DNA. The table lists some 150,000 clones, around 83% of them singletons. The clonotype comes from a man in his forties or fifties who had recovered from COVID-19. The chain uses TRBV7-9 and TRBJ1-1; 7 nucleotides align to TRBD1. The source material was PBMCs or T cells enriched from blood (not recorded which). CDR3 in DNA: TGTGCCAGCAGCTTACGTCCTACAGGGGTTACTGAAGCTTTCTTT. It yields the protein CASSLRPTGVTEAFF.